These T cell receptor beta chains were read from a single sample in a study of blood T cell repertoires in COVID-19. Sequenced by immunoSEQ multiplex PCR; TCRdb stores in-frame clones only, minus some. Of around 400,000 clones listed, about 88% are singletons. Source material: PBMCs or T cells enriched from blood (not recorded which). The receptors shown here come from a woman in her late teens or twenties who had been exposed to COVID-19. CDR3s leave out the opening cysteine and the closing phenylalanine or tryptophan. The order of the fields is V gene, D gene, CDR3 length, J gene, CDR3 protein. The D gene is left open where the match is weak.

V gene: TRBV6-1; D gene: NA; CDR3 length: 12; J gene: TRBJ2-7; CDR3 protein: ASSEAPSRDEQY
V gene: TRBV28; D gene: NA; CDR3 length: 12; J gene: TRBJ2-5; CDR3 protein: ASSFAGIQETQY
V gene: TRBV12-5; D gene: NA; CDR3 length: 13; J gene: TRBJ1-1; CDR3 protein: ASGLAPQMNTEAF
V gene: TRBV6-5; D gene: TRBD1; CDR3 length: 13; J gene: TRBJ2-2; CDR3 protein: ASSRDRGLTGELF
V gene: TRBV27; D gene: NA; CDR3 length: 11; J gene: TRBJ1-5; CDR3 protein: ASSAGGNQPQH
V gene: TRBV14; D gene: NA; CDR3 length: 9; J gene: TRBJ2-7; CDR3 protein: ASSPSYEQY
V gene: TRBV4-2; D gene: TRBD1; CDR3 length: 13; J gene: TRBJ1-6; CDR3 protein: ASSPGTGDNSPLH
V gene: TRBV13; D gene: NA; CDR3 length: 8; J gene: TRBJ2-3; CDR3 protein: ASSLDTQY
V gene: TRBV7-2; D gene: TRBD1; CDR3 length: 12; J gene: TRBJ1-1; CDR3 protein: ASSATGANTEAF
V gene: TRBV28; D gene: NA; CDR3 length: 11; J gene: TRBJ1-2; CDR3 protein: ASSFSGVYGYT
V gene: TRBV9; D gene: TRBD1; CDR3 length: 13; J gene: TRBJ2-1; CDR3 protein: ASSPTGGAYNEQF
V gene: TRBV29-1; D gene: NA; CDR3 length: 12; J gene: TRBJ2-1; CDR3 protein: SGERVARGDEQF
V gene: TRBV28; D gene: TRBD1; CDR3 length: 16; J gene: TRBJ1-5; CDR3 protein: ASSAPQGVRFGNQPQH
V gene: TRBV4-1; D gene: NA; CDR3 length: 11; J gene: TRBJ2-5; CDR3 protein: ASSSDKQETQY
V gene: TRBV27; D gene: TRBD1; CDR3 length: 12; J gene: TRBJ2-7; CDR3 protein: ASRRDRGLFEQY
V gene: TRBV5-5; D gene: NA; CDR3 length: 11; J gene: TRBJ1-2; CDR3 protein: ASSYEGSYGYT
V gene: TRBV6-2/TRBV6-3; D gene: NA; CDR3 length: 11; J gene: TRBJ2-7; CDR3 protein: ASSYAGSYEQY
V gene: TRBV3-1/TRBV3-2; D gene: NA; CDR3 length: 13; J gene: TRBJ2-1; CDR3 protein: ASSRGGDFYNEQF
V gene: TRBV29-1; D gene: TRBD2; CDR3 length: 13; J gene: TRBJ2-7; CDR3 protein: SVQGTSGPLREQY
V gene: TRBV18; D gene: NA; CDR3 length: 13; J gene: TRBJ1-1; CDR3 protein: ASSPPRLVEAEAF
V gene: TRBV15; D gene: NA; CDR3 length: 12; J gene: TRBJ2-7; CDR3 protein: ATSRDRGNYEQY
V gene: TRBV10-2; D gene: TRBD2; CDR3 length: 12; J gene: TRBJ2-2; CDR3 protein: ASSEGLAGGELF
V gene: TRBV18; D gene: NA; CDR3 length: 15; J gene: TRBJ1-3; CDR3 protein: ASSPQSTGSSGNTIY
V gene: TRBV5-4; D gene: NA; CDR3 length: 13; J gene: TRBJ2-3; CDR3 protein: ASSLSGTHTDTQY
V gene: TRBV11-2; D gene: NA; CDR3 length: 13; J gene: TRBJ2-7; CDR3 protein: ASSLVGGSSYEQY
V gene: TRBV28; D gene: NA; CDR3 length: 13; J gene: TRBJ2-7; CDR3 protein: ASRTSGTPSYEQY
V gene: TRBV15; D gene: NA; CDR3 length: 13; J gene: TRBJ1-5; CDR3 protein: ATSRDLADNQPQH
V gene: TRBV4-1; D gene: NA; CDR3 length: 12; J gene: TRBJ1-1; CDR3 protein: ASSRDISRLEAF
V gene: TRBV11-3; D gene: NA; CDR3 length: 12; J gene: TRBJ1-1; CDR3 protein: ASSLDRGSAEAF
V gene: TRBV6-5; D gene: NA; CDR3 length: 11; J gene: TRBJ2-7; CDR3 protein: ARIRQGGYEQY
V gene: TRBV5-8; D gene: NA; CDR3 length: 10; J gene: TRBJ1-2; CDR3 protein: ASSPDNYGYT
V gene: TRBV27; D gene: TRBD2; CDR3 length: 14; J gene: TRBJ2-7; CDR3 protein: ASSVTGLAGFYEQY
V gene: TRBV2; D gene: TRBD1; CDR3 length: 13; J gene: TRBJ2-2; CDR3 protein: ASTYRGEDTGELF
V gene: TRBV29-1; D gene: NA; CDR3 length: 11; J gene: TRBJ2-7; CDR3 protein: SVELLVSYEQY
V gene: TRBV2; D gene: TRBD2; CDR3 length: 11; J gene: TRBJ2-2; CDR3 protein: ANVAGPTGELF
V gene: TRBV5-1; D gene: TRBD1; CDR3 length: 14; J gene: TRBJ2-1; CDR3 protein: ASSLVPGTGDNEQF
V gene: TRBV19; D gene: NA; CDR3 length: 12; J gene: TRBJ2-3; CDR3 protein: ASNSRRSTDTQY
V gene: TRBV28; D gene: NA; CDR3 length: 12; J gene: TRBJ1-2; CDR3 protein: ASSRMRDDYGYT
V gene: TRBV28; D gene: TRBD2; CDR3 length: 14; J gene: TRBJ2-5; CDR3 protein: ASSSTSGGARETQY
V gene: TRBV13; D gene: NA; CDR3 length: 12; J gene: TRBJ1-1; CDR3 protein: ASSLDSRGTEAF
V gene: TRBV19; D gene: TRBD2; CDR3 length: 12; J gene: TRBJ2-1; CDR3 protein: ASSIVRGGPGQF
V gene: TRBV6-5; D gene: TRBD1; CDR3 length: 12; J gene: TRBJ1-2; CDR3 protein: ASSWTGGVNGYT
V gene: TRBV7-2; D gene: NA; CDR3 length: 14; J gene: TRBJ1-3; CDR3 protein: ASSLEFRSSGNTIY
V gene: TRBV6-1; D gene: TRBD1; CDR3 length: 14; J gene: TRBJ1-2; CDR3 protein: ASSDHRGARYPGYT
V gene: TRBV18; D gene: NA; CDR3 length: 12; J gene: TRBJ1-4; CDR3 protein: ASSPSGSNEKLF
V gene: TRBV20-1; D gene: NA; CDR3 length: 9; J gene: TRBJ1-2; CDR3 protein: SASPPGGYT
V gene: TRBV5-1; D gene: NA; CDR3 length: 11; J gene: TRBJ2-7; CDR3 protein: ASSFPTGDRQY
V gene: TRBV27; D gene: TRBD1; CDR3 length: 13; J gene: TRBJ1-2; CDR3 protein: ASSPLTGAIDGYT
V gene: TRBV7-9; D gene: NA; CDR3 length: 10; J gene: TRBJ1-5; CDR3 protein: ASSLGGQPQH
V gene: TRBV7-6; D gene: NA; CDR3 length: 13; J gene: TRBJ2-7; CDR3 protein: ASSLSYGDSYEQY
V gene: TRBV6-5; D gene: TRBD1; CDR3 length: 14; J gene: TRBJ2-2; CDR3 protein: ASSSAGTGQSGELF
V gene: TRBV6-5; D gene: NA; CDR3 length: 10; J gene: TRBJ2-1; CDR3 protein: ASSTSTRTKF
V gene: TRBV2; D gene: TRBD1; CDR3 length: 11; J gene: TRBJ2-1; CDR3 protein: ASRDRVGNEQF
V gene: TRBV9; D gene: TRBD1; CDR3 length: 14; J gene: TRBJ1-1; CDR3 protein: ASSFSPGTGNTEAF
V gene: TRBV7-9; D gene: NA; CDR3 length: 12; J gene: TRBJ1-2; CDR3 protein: ASSLGTGSEGYT
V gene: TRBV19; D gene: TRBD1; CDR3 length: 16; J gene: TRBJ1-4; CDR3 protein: ASRRPGQGPRGGEKLF
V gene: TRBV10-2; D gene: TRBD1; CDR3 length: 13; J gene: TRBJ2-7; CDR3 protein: ASSEPDRAGWEQY
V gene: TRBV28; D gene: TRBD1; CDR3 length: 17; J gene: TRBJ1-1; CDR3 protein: ASTLAPGQGAHWNTEAF
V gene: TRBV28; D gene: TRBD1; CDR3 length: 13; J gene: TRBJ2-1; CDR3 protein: ASSLWGGTGIEQF
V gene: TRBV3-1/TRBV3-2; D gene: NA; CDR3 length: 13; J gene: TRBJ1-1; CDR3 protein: ASSQDRRDPWAAF